This T cell receptor (beta chain) was captured by sequencing in a study of identical twins. This clonotype has just a few counts. TCRdb ran MiXCR on the 5' RACE reads and lists one entry per CDR3 protein. The profile covers 350,000 to 400,000 distinct CDR3 sequences, with 9% appearing a single time and about 8.1% taken by the ten largest. Trimming took off 1 base at V and 2 bases at J, with 10 bases between the two ends. CDR3 length equals 14 residues. CDR1 is SGHDT, CDR2 YYEEEE, per germline. The chain links TRBV5-6 to TRBJ2-7; D gene uncertain. This TCR was sampled from a woman aged 50 to 60 in good health. Input material: naive T cells sorted from blood. The CDR3 protein is CASSLLGSPYEQYV. The CDR3 DNA reads TGTGCCAGCAGCTTGTTAGGGTCCCCCTACGAGCAGTACGTC.